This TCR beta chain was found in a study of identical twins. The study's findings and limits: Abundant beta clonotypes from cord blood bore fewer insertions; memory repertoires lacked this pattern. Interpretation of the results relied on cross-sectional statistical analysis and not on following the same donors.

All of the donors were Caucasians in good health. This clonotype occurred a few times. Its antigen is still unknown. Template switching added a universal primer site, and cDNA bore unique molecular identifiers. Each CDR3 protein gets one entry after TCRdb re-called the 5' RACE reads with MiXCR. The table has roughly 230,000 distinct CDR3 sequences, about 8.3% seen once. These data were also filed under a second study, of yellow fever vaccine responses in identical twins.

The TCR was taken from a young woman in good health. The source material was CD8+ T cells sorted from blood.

CDR3 in amino acids: CASSFLAGGPRNEQFF. CDR3 in DNA: TGTGCCAGCAGCTTTCTAGCGGGGGGGCCCCGCAATGAGCAGTTCTTC. This sequence joins TRBV7-3 and TRBJ2-1, with TRBD2 matching 12 bases. CDR1 is SGHTA, CDR2 FQGTGA, per germline. V was clipped by 3 bases and J by 6 bases; unmatched bases: 6. CDR3 length: 16 residues.